One and the same sample provided the 7 T cell receptor beta chains below, sequenced in a study of blood T cell repertoires in COVID-19. Assay: immunoSEQ multiplex PCR; the TCRdb copy retains only in-frame clones and omits some. Of about 210,000 clones in the sample, 75% to 85% were seen once. The sample comprised PBMCs or T cells enriched from blood (not recorded which). The source is a man between 35 and 55 years old who had recovered from COVID-19.

This rearrangement joins TRBV19 to TRBJ2-7; 10 nucleotides agree with TRBD1. V shed 1 base, J shed 5 bases, and the junction held 5 bases outside the gene matches. Germline CDR1 is LNHDA and CDR2 is SQIVND (reference sequence). The CDR3 runs to 15 residues. CDR3 DNA sequence: TGTGCCAGTAGTATAGGCGGGACAGGGGAGAACGAGCAGTACTTC. Its protein is CASSIGGTGENEQYF.

The V gene is TRBV5-6, the J gene TRBJ1-4; TRBD1 is a possible D gene (5 bases). This CDR3 is built from 15 residues. V was cut by 6 bases and J by 4 bases, with 16 bases left in between. The germline V gene has CDR1 SGHDT and CDR2 YYEEEE. CDR3 in DNA: TGTGCCAGCACAAAGGGCGGGGCGGGTAATGAAAAACTGTTTTTT. This translates into CASTKGGAGNEKLFF.

For the CDR3, the DNA is TGTGCCAGCAGCCAAGATCTGCGAGGGTTTAATGAAAAACTGTTTTTT. This sequence encodes CASSQDLRGFNEKLFF. This chain joins TRBV4-2 and TRBJ1-4; D gene uncertain. The CDR3 totals 16 residues. Germline CDR1 reads LGHNA; CDR2 reads YNFKEQ. The germline V and J ends were trimmed by 0 bases and 4 bases, with 12 bases remaining between them.

The rearrangement joins TRBV27 to TRBJ1-2; D may be TRBD1 (6 bases). Per the germline V gene, CDR1 is MNHEY and CDR2 is SMNVEV (reference sequence). There are 14 residues in the CDR3. V lost 5 bases and J 4 bases, leaving 14 bases between the germline ends. CDR3 DNA: TGTGCCAGCAGTCCGATAACAGGGACCTATGGCTACACCTTC. Translating it yields CASSPITGTYGYTF.

The V and J genes are TRBV19 and TRBJ1-1; D is perhaps TRBD1 (5 bases). The germline V gene has CDR1 LNHDA and CDR2 SQIVND (reference sequence). The CDR3 has 13 residues. Trimming pared 7 bases from V and 5 bases from J, leaving 14 bases between. CDR3 nucleotides: TGTGCCAGTACCACCCCACAGGCGACTGAAGCTTTCTTT. It specifies CASTTPQATEAFF. Supplemented by reference TRBV19 and TRBJ1-1, the full variable domain reads DGGITQSPKYLFRKEGQNVTLSCEQNLNHDAMYWYRQDPGQGLRLIYYSQIVNDFQKGDIAEGYSVSREKKESFPLTVTSAQKNPTAFYLCASTTPQATEAFFGQGTRLTVV.

This clone occurred once. The chain is built from TRBV7-9 and TRBJ1-6; TRBD1 might be the D (5 bases). From germline, CDR1 is SEHNR and CDR2 FQNEAQ (reference sequence). Trimming removed 5 bases from V and 8 bases from J, with 19 bases in between. This CDR3 comprises 16 residues. The CDR3 coding sequence is TGTGCCAGCAGCCAATCCGGGTCACAGGTTTATTCACCCCTCCACTTT. Amino acids: CASSQSGSQVYSPLHF.

This clone was seen just once. The rearrangement uses TRBV6-5 and TRBJ1-6, with unresolved D. CDR1 MNHEY and CDR2 SVGAGI come from the germline V gene. The CDR3 is 15 amino acids. V was clipped by 0 bases and J by 10 bases, with 13 bases between them. In nucleotides, the CDR3 is TGTGCCAGCAGTTACTCGGAGGGTTCGGGATCACCCCTCCACTTT. Its protein product is CASSYSEGSGSPLHF.